A selection of T cell receptor beta chains follows, all from one sample in a study of regulatory T cells. TCRdb keeps only in-frame clones here, not all; method: immunoSEQ multiplex PCR. The sample has about 35,000 clones; 70% to 90% are singletons. The specimen was conventional CD4+ T cells sorted from blood. These receptors were taken from a person aged 18-29 years with CD3G deficiency. CDR3s include the opening cysteine and the closing phenylalanine or tryptophan. The D gene is left open where the match is weak. Part of the rows lack a size; the others show once, few, many or a class for expanded clones.

TRBD2	-	TRBJ2-3	TRBV7-8	CASSLPSGSRGDTQYF	TGTGCCAGCAGCTTGCCTAGCGGGTCCCGCGGGGATACGCAGTATTTT
TRBD2	-	TRBJ2-7	TRBV6-6	CASSYSSPRVAGGQYF	TGTGCCAGCAGTTACTCCTCCCCTAGGGTAGCGGGAGGGCAGTACTTC
TRBD1	-	TRBJ1-4	TRBV28	CASSPSWRGPNEKLFF	TGTGCCAGCAGTCCCTCTTGGAGGGGGCCTAATGAAAAACTGTTTTTT
-	-	TRBJ1-1	TRBV5-1	CASSWGLGGNTEAFF	TGCGCCAGCAGCTGGGGTCTCGGCGGGAACACTGAAGCTTTCTTT
TRBD1	once	TRBJ2-7	TRBV5-1	CASSLGTGQTYEQYF	TGCGCCAGCAGCTTGGGGACAGGTCAAACCTACGAGCAGTACTTC
TRBD2	-	TRBJ2-3	TRBV19	CASSQGLAASTDTQYF	TGTGCCAGTAGTCAGGGACTAGCGGCGAGCACAGATACGCAGTATTTT
-	-	TRBJ2-7	TRBV7-8	CASSSVSPGDEQYF	TGTGCCAGCAGCTCGGTCTCTCCGGGGGACGAGCAGTACTTC
-	-	TRBJ2-7	TRBV7-9	CASSLSTGEMYF	TGTGCCAGCAGCTTATCTACGGGCGAAATGTACTTC
-	-	TRBJ1-1	TRBV28	CASSTRVPYTEAFF	TGTGCCAGCAGTACCCGGGTCCCTTACACTGAAGCTTTCTTT
-	few	TRBJ1-2	TRBV28	CASRPATTGSYTF	TGTGCCAGCAGACCCGCTACTACCGGCAGCTACACCTTC
-	-	TRBJ2-5	TRBV19	CASKDPGGTQYF	TGTGCCAGTAAGGACCCCGGGGGGACCCAGTACTTC
-	few	TRBJ2-7	TRBV11-2	CASSLAPAEQYF	TGTGCCAGCAGCTTAGCCCCAGCCGAGCAGTACTTC
-	-	TRBJ1-1	TRBV19	CASSPRVNTEAFF	TGTGCCAGTAGTCCTAGGGTGAACACTGAAGCTTTCTTT
-	-	TRBJ2-1	TRBV19	CASSIGGGHNEQFF	TGTGCCAGTAGTATAGGCGGAGGGCACAATGAGCAGTTCTTC
-	once	TRBJ1-1	TRBV19	CASMEAWGTEAFF	TGTGCCAGTATGGAGGCTTGGGGCACTGAAGCTTTCTTT
TRBD1	-	TRBJ2-7	TRBV10-3	CASRAEGAREQYF	TGTGCCTCACGTGCTGAGGGGGCGCGAGAGCAGTACTTC
-	-	TRBJ2-6	TRBV30	CAWDSGANVLTF	TGTGCCTGGGACTCTGGGGCCAACGTCCTGACTTTC
-	-	TRBJ1-1	TRBV5-1	CASSFGAHSGEAFF	TGCGCCAGCAGCTTTGGGGCCCACTCCGGTGAAGCTTTCTTT
-	once	TRBJ2-7	TRBV28	CASSLGYEQYF	TGTGCCAGCAGTTTGGGTTACGAGCAGTACTTC
-	-	TRBJ1-2	TRBV10-3	CAISRTDYEGYTF	TGTGCCATCAGCAGGACAGATTATGAAGGCTACACCTTC
TRBD2	-	TRBJ2-1	TRBV28	CASSHGGLGSDEQFF	TGTGCCAGCAGCCATGGGGGACTAGGGAGCGATGAGCAGTTCTTC
TRBD1	-	TRBJ1-3	TRBV5-1	CASSKGTAGNTIYF	TGCGCCAGCAGCAAGGGGACAGCTGGAAACACCATATATTTT
-	-	TRBJ1-5	TRBV6-1	CASSEVRGGGNQPQHF	TGTGCCAGCAGTGAAGTCAGGGGTGGAGGGAATCAGCCCCAGCATTTT
-	-	TRBJ2-7	TRBV6-1	CASKMWGAKYEQYF	TGTGCCAGCAAGATGTGGGGGGCCAAGTACGAGCAGTACTTC
-	-	TRBJ1-5	TRBV28	CASSSVVGFRGDQPQHF	TGTGCCAGCAGTTCGGTTGTGGGGTTTAGGGGGGATCAGCCCCAGCATTTT
TRBD1	-	TRBJ1-6	TRBV27	CASRLGQANSPLHF	TGTGCCAGCAGATTGGGACAGGCCAATTCACCCCTCCACTTT
TRBD1	-	TRBJ2-2	TRBV11-2	CASQNRGLGELFF	TGTGCCAGCCAGAACAGGGGGCTGGGGGAGCTGTTTTTT
TRBD1	-	TRBJ2-4	TRBV28	CASTSPGQGKNIQYF	TGTGCCAGCACCTCACCCGGACAGGGGAAGAACATTCAGTACTTC
-	-	TRBJ2-3	TRBV10-3	CAISGQLSTDTQYF	TGTGCCATCAGCGGACAGCTTAGCACAGATACGCAGTATTTT
-	-	TRBJ2-7	TRBV18	CASSPRRGQGQYF	TGTGCCAGCTCACCTCGGAGGGGGCAAGGGCAGTACTTC
-	-	TRBJ2-7	TRBV18	CASSALGYEQYF	TGTGCCAGCTCAGCGTTGGGCTACGAGCAGTACTTC
-	-	TRBJ1-3	TRBV6-1	CASRQGSGGNTIYF	TGTGCCAGCAGGCAGGGGTCGGGCGGAAACACCATATATTTT
-	-	TRBJ2-7	TRBV28	CASSLRSGLPYF	TGTGCCAGCAGTTTACGTTCAGGGTTGCCGTACTTC
-	once	TRBJ1-5	TRBV28	CASSLPFRGQPQHF	TGTGCCAGCAGTTTACCCTTCAGGGGACAGCCCCAGCATTTT
TRBD1	-	TRBJ2-2	TRBV28	CASSPHTGVTGELFF	TGTGCCAGCAGTCCACATACAGGGGTCACCGGGGAGCTGTTTTTT
-	-	TRBJ2-2	TRBV11-2	CASSLGLGIGSGTGELFF	TGTGCCAGCAGCTTAGGTCTGGGAATCGGGTCGGGCACCGGGGAGCTGTTTTTT
TRBD2	-	TRBJ2-1	TRBV19	CASSRSGGENEQFF	TGTGCCAGTAGCAGAAGCGGGGGCGAGAATGAGCAGTTCTTC
-	-	TRBJ2-6	TRBV10-1	CASSASRVSGANVLTF	TGCGCCAGCAGCGCATCCAGGGTTTCTGGGGCCAACGTCCTGACTTTC
-	-	TRBJ2-2	TRBV28	CASRLVAGELFF	TGTGCCAGCCGCCTGGTTGCCGGGGAGCTGTTTTTT
TRBD1	-	TRBJ2-7	TRBV7-9	CASAQGHGGEQYF	TGTGCCAGCGCACAGGGGCACGGAGGCGAGCAGTACTTC
-	few	TRBJ2-7	TRBV11-2	CASSFRDGYEQYF	TGTGCCAGCAGCTTCCGGGACGGGTACGAGCAGTACTTC
-	-	TRBJ2-3	TRBV19	CASSARGETQYF	TGTGCCAGTAGCGCCCGTGGGGAGACGCAGTATTTT
-	-	TRBJ2-7	TRBV6-1	CASGPGPPGEQYF	TGTGCCAGCGGGCCGGGACCGCCGGGCGAGCAGTACTTC
-	-	TRBJ2-7	TRBV6-1	CASSDRNQGSYEQYF	TGTGCCAGCAGTGATCGTAACCAGGGATCCTACGAGCAGTACTTC
TRBD1	-	TRBJ1-1	TRBV11-2	CASSQQGAGTEAFF	TGTGCCAGCAGCCAACAGGGGGCTGGGACTGAAGCTTTCTTT
-	-	TRBJ2-7	TRBV10-3	CAISESWGSNEQYF	TGTGCCATCAGTGAGTCATGGGGGAGTAACGAGCAGTACTTC
-	-	TRBJ2-1	TRBV28	CASSPRAGNEQFF	TGTGCCAGCAGCCCCAGGGCGGGGAATGAGCAGTTCTTC
-	once	TRBJ1-1	TRBV19	CASSPGGAAYTEAFF	TGTGCCAGTAGCCCAGGCGGAGCAGCCTACACTGAAGCTTTCTTT
-	-	TRBJ2-3	TRBV10-3	CAISEVRTDTQYF	TGTGCCATCAGTGAAGTCCGGACAGATACGCAGTATTTT
TRBD1	-	TRBJ2-5	TRBV19	CASSPQGAGETQYF	TGTGCCAGTTCTCCACAGGGGGCAGGAGAGACCCAGTACTTC
TRBD1	-	TRBJ1-2	TRBV28	CATRQGEASNYGYTF	TGTGCCACCCGCCAGGGGGAAGCCTCTAACTATGGCTACACCTTC
-	once	TRBJ2-5	TRBV5-1	CASSPGLLAGAGETQYF	TGCGCCAGCAGCCCCGGGCTATTGGCGGGGGCAGGAGAGACCCAGTACTTC
TRBD1	once	TRBJ1-1	TRBV28	CASNQGVGETEAFF	TGTGCCAGCAACCAGGGGGTCGGGGAAACTGAAGCTTTCTTT
TRBD1	once	TRBJ2-5	TRBV7-9	CASSLGDRHQETQYF	TGTGCCAGCAGCTTAGGGGACAGACACCAAGAGACCCAGTACTTC